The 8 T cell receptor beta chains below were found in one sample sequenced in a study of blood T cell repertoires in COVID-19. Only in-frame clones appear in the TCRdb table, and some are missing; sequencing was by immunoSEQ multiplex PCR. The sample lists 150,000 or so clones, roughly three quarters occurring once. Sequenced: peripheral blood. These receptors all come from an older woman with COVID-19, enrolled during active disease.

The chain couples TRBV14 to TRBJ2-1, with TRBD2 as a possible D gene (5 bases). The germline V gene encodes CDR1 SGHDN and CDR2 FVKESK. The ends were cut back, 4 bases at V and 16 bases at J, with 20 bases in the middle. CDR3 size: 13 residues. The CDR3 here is CASSPYGVGAVFF. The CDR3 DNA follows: TGTGCCAGCAGCCCATACGGGGTCGGTGCCGTCTTCTTC.

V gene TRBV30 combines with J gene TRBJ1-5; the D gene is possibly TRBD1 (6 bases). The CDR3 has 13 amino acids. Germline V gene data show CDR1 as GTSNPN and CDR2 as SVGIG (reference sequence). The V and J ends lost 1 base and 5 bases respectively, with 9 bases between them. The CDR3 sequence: CAWSGTEYQPQHF. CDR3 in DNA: TGTGCCTGGAGTGGGACAGAGTATCAGCCCCAGCATTTT.

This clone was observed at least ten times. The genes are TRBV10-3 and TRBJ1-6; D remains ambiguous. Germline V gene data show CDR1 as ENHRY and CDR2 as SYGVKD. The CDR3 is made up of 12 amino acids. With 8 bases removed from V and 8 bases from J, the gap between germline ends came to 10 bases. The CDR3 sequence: CAIAAEDSPLHF. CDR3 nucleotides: TGTGCCATCGCGGCAGAAGATTCACCCCTCCACTTT.

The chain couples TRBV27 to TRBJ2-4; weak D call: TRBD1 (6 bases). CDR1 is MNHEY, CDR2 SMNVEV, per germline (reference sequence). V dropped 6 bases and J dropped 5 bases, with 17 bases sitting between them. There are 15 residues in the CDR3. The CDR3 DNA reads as TGTGCCAGCAGGCCCTCCGGACAGATCCAAAACATTCAGTACTTC. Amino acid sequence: CASRPSGQIQNIQYF.

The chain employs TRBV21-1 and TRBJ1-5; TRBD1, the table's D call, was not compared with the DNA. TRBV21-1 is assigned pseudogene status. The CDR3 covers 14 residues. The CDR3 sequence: CASSNRASNQPQHF. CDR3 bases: TGTGCCAGCAGCAACAGGGCGAGCAATCAGCCCCAGCATTTT.

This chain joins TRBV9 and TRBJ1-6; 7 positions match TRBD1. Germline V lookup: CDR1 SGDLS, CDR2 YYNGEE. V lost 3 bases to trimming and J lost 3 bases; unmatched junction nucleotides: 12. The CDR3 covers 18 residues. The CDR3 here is CASSAPGGQEYYNSPLHF. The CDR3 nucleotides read TGTGCCAGCAGCGCCCCGGGTGGACAGGAATACTATAATTCACCCCTCCACTTT.

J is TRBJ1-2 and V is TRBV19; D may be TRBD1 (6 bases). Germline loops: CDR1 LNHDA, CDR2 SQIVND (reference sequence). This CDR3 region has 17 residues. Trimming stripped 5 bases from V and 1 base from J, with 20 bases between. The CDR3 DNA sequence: TGTGCCAGTAGTCCTCGACAGGAGCAGACTTATAACTATGGCTACACCTTC. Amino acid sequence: CASSPRQEQTYNYGYTF. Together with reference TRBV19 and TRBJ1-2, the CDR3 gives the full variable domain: DGGITQSPKYLFRKEGQNVTLSCEQNLNHDAMYWYRQDPGQGLRLIYYSQIVNDFQKGDIAEGYSVSREKKESFPLTVTSAQKNPTAFYLCASSPRQEQTYNYGYTFGSGTRLTVV.

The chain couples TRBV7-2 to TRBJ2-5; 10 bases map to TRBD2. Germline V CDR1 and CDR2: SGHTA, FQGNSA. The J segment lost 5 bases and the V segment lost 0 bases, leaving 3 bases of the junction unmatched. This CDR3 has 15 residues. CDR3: CASSLAGLASETQYF. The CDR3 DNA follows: TGTGCCAGCAGCTTAGCGGGACTAGCGTCGGAGACCCAGTACTTC.